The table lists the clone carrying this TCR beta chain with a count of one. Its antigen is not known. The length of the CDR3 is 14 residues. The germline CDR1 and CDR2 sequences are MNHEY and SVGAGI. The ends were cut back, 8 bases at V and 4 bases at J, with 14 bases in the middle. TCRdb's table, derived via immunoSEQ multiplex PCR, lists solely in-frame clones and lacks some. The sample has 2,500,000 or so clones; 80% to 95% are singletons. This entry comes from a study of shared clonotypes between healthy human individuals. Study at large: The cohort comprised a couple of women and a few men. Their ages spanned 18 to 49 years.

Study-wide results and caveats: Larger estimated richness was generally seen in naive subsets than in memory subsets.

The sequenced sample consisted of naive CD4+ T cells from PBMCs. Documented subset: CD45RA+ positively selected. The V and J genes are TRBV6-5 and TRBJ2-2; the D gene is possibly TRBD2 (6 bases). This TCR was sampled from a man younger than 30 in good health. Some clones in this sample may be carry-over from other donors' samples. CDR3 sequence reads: CASGGTYPTGELFF. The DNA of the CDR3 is TGTGCCAGCGGGGGGACTTACCCCACCGGGGAGCTGTTTTTT.